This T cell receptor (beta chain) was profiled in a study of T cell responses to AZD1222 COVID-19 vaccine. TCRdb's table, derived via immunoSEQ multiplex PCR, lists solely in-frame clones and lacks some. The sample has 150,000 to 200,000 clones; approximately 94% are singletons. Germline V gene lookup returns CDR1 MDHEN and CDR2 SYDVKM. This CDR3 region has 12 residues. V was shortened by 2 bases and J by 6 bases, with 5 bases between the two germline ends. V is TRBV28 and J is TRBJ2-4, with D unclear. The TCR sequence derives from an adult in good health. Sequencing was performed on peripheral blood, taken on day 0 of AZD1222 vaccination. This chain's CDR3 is CASSLVTNIQYF. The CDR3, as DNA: TGTGCCAGCAGTTTAGTAACAAACATTCAGTACTTC.